A single sample gave rise to the 6 T cell receptor beta chains below, sequenced in a study of cytomegalovirus exposure and HLA in healthy donors. PCR was performed using 60 Vbeta and 13 Jbeta primers. Assay: immunoSEQ multiplex PCR; the TCRdb copy retains only in-frame clones and omits some. The profile shows fewer than 110,000 clones, 60% to 80% of them singletons. Sequences were obtained from PBMCs. Receptor source: a man between 18 and 29 years old in good health and CMV-seronegative.

This rearrangement joins TRBV10-2 to TRBJ2-7; D possibly corresponds to TRBD2 (7 bases). Germline V lookup: CDR1 WSHSY, CDR2 SAAADI. Trimming left V 6 bases short and J 6 bases short, with 9 bases between. The CDR3 is 11 residues long. The CDR3 sequence is CASSGGPEQYF. The CDR3 region has the DNA TGCGCCAGCAGCGGGGGGCCCGAGCAGTACTTC.

This clone has more than one count but fewer than ten. This chain uses TRBV4-3 with TRBJ2-7; 10 bases align to TRBD1. Germline V gene data show CDR1 as LGHNA and CDR2 as YSLEER. V trimming: 0 bases; J trimming: 5 bases; junction bases outside the gene matches: 7. The CDR3 extends over 16 amino acids. CDR3 nucleotide sequence: TGCGCCAGCAGCCAAGATCTCGGGACAGGGGTGGACGAGCAGTACTTC. Its translation is CASSQDLGTGVDEQYF.

J is TRBJ1-4 and V is TRBV5-1; perhaps TRBD1 as D (5 bases). The CDR3 runs 15 residues. The germline gives CDR1 SGHRS, CDR2 YFSETQ. V was clipped by 3 bases and J by 5 bases, with 14 bases between them. DNA of the CDR3: TGCGCCAGCAGCTGGAGGGGTACAGGCAATGAAAAACTGTTTTTT. It translates to CASSWRGTGNEKLFF.

This chain uses TRBV19 with TRBJ1-5; weak D call: TRBD1 (6 bases). The CDR3 contains 13 residues. The germline V gene has CDR1 LNHDA and CDR2 SQIVND (reference sequence). Trimming pared 11 bases from V and 5 bases from J, leaving 16 bases between. This CDR3 reads CACKQGRDQPQHF. The CDR3 DNA follows: TGTGCCTGCAAACAGGGTAGGGATCAGCCCCAGCATTTT.

The chain recombines TRBV5-4 with TRBJ2-2; 7 bases are shared with TRBD2. Germline CDR1 reads SGHNT; CDR2 reads YYREEE (reference sequence). The V and J ends lost 3 bases and 5 bases, in that order; junction bases with no gene match: 4. The CDR3 consists of 14 residues. CDR3 sequence reads: CASSSTSETGELFF. The CDR3 region has the DNA TGTGCCAGCAGCTCTACTAGCGAAACCGGGGAGCTGTTTTTT.

CDR3 sequence: CASSASLVTSAFF. The CDR3 nucleotides read TGTGCCAGCAGCGCCTCACTAGTAACCTCGGCGTTCTTC. V is TRBV7-3 and J is TRBJ2-1, with a possible D match to TRBD2 (5 bases). This CDR3 region has 13 residues. Germline lookup yields CDR1 SGHTA and CDR2 FQGTGA. V was trimmed by 5 bases and J by 15 bases, leaving 20 bases between them.